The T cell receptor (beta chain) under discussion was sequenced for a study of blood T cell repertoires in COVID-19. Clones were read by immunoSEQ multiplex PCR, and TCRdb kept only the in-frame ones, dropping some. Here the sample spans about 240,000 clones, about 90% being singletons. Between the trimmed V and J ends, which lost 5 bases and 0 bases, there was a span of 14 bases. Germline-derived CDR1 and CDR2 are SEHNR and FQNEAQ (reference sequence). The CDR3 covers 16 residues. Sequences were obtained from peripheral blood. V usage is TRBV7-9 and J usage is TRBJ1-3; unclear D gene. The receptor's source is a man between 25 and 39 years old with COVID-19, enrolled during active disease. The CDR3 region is CASSPYTGSSGNTIYF. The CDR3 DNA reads TGTGCCAGCAGCCCCTACACGGGGTCCTCTGGAAACACCATATATTTT.